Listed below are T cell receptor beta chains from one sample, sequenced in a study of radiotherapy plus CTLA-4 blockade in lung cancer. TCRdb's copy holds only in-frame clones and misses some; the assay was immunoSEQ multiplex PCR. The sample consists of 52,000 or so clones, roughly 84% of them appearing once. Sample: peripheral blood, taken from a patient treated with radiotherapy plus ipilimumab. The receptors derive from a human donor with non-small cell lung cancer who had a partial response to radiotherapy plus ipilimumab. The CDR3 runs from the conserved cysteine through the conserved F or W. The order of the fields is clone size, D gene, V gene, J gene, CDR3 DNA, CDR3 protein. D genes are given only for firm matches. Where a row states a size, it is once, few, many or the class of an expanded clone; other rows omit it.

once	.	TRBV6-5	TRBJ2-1	TGTGCCAGCAGTCCAGGGCGCTGGAATGAGCAGTTCTTC	CASSPGRWNEQFF
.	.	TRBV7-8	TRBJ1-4	TGTGCCAGCAGCTTAGGAGGGTACGAAAAACTGTTTTTT	CASSLGGYEKLFF
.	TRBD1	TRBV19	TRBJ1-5	TGTGCCAGTAGGGGACAGGGAGGCAATCAGCCCCAGCATTTT	CASRGQGGNQPQHF
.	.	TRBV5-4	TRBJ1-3	TGTGCCAGCAAACCGGGACACAGCTCTGGAAACACCATATATTTT	CASKPGHSSGNTIYF
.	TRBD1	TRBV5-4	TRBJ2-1	TGTGCCAGCAGCCGAGGGGACAGGCACAATGAGCAGTTCTTC	CASSRGDRHNEQFF
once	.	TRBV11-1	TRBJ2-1	TGTGCCAGCAGTGCGGGGAATGAGCAGTTCTTC	CASSAGNEQFF
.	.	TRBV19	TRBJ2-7	TGTGCCAGTAGTCAACAGGGTAAACACGAGCAGTACTTC	CASSQQGKHEQYF
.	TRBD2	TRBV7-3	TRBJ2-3	TGTGCCAGCAGCTTAACGGCGGGGGATTCGGATACGCAGTATTTT	CASSLTAGDSDTQYF
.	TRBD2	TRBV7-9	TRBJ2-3	TGTGCCAGCAGCCTACTAGCGGGAAGAACAGATACGCAGTATTTT	CASSLLAGRTDTQYF
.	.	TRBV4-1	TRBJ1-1	TGCGCCAGCAGCCGGCAAGAAAACACTGAAGCTTTCTTT	CASSRQENTEAFF
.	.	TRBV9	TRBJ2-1	TGTGCCAGCAGCGTATTGGTGGGGGGGCAATACAATGAGCAGTTCTTC	CASSVLVGGQYNEQFF
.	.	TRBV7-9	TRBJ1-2	TGTGCCAGCAGCTTAGCTTTGGGCAGGCAAGGGGCTAACTATGGCTACACCTTC	CASSLALGRQGANYGYTF
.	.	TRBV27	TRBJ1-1	TGTGCCAGCAGTTTTAACAGGAACACTGAAGCTTTCTTT	CASSFNRNTEAFF
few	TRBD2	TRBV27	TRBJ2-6	TGTGCCAGCAGTTTTGCAGCGGGGGGGTCTGGGGCCAACGTCCTGACTTTC	CASSFAAGGSGANVLTF
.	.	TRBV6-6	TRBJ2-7	TGTGCCAGCAGTTTCAGGGACATCTACGAGCAGTACTTC	CASSFRDIYEQYF
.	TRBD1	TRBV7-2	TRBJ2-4	TGTGCCAGCAGCCCTAGGACAGGGGGCCGGGCCAAAAACATTCAGTACTTC	CASSPRTGGRAKNIQYF
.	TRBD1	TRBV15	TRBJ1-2	TGTGCCACCAGCAGAGGTGACAGGGTACTACTGAACTATGGCTACACCTTC	CATSRGDRVLLNYGYTF